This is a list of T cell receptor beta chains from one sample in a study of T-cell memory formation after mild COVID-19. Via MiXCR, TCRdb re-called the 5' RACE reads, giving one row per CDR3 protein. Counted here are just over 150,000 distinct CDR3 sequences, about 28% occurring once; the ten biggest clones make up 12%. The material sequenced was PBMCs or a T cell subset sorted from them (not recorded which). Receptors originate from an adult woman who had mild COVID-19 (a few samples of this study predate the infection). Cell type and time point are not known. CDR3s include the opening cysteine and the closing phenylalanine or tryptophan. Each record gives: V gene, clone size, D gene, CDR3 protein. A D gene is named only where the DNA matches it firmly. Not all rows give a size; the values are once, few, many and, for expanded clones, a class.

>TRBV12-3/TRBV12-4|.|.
CASSRGGSGNTIYF
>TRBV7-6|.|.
CASSSGTQYGYTF
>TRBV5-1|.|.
CASSLVVETYGYTF
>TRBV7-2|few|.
CASSLRPSAGTDTQYF
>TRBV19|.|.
CASSLSGTDVSPLHF
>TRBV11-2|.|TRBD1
CASSPKEGTVAYEQYF
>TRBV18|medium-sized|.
CASSPSPALTEAFF
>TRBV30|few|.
CAWSEGVGSTEAFF
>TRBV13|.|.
CASSPSPHPQGSRETQYF
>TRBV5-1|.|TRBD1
CASSYSTGGDGYTF